What follows describes a single T cell receptor (beta chain). Other nucleotide sequences in the sample specify the same CDR3. The data derive from a study of shared clonotypes between healthy human individuals. The V and J ends lost 3 bases and 4 bases respectively, with 11 bases between them. Germline V CDR1 and CDR2: MDHEN, SYDVKM. This CDR3 is 14 amino acids long. The assay was immunoSEQ multiplex PCR, and TCRdb's table has in-frame clones only and misses some. The repertoire holds about 1.5 million clones, with approximately 98% as singletons. The V and J genes are TRBV28 and TRBJ2-3; D is unclear. Sequenced input: naive CD4+ T cells sorted from blood. As to subset: CD45RA+ positively selected. The clonotype was recovered from a man aged 25 to 40 in good health. The CDR3 bases are TGTGCCAGCAGTTTTCGCGGACGTGCAGATACGCAGTATTTT. It specifies CASSFRGRADTQYF.